One sample yielded the 20 T cell receptor beta chains listed below, sequenced in a study of T cell repertoires in cytomegalovirus infection. MiXCR, applied by TCRdb to the reads, yields one record per CDR3 protein. The sample lists some 100,000 distinct CDR3 sequences; 23% were seen once. Sample: CD8+ T cells from PBMCs. Receptors were obtained from a human donor in good health (CMV status not recorded). Some clones in this sample may be carry-over from other donors' samples.

In its sample, this clonotype was seen a few times. This rearrangement joins TRBV6-2 or TRBV6-3 to TRBJ2-7, with 8 bases that match TRBD2. The trim removed 2 bases at V and 5 bases at J, leaving 8 bases unmatched. Germline V gene lookup returns CDR1 MNHEY and CDR2 SVGEGT. CDR3 length: 15 amino acids. The CDR3 nucleotides are TGTGCCAGCAGTTACGGCGGGGGGCAAACCAACGAGCAGTACTTC. Translation: CASSYGGGQTNEQYF.

The V gene is TRBV25-1, the J gene TRBJ1-2; D is unresolved. The V end was cut by 4 bases, the J end by 6 bases, with 3 bases between. The CDR3 is 10 residues long. Germline CDR1 and CDR2: MGHDK and SYGVNS. CDR3 sequence reads: CASSADGYTF. Here the CDR3 DNA reads TGTGCCAGCAGTGCGGATGGCTACACCTTC.

The sample holds one count of this clonotype. V gene TRBV7-2 combines with J gene TRBJ1-3; TRBD1 agrees at 8 bases. The CDR3 length is 17 residues. The V segment lost 3 bases and the J segment 3 bases; nucleotides outside the gene matches: 10. Germline V gene data show CDR1 as SGHTA and CDR2 as FQGNSA. This CDR3 is CASSLNIGTGGGNTIYF. In DNA form, the CDR3 reads TGTGCCAGCAGCTTGAACATCGGGACAGGAGGTGGAAACACCATATATTTT.

Concerning this clonotype itself: Possible read error: a much larger clone is one base away. This rearrangement joins TRBV7-6 to TRBJ2-3; weak D call: TRBD2 (6 bases). This CDR3 has 17 amino acids. Trimming stripped 2 bases from V and 2 bases from J, with 17 bases between. The germline gives CDR1 SGHVS, CDR2 FNYEAQ. CDR3 residues: CASSLTASEGFTDTQYF. The CDR3 nucleotides are TGTGCCAGCAGCTTAACGGCTAGCGAGGGCTTCACAGATACGCAGTATTTT.

The chain recombines TRBV28 with TRBJ2-3, with D possibly being TRBD1 (7 bases). V was trimmed by 2 bases and J by 3 bases, leaving 15 bases between them. The V gene's germline CDR1 is MDHEN and CDR2 SYDVKM. CDR3 length: 16 amino acids. The CDR3 DNA sequence: TGTGCCAGCAGTTTACCAATGGCAGGGGGGACAGATACGCAGTATTTT. Its protein is CASSLPMAGGTDTQYF.

This clonotype was observed a handful of times. The rearrangement joins TRBV5-6 to TRBJ1-1; 7 nucleotides line up with TRBD1. CDR1 and CDR2 from the germline V gene are SGHDT and YYEEEE. With V trimmed by 0 bases and J by 4 bases, 6 bases remained unmatched. The CDR3 contains 15 residues. The CDR3, as DNA: TGTGCCAGCAGCTTGGGGTTGACAGGGCGCACTGAAGCTTTCTTT. Its translation: CASSLGLTGRTEAFF.

This clonotype has ten or more counts. V is TRBV7-9 and J is TRBJ2-1; maybe TRBD2 (5 bases). This CDR3 is 18 amino acids long. Trimming left V 4 bases short and J 0 bases short, with 19 bases between. Germline lookup yields CDR1 SEHNR and CDR2 FQNEAQ (reference sequence). CDR3 protein: CASSSNREGVGSYNEQFF. The CDR3 nucleotides are TGTGCCAGCAGCTCGAATAGAGAGGGAGTCGGCTCCTACAATGAGCAGTTCTTC.

The gene calls are TRBV4-3 and TRBJ1-2; D is undetermined. Germline CDR1 and CDR2: LGHNA and YSLEER. CDR3 length: 17 residues. The germline V and J ends were trimmed by 0 bases and 5 bases, with 19 bases remaining between them. CDR3 nucleotides: TGCGCCAGCAGCCAAGATCTCGAGATCCATCTCTTATATGGCTACACCTTC. Encoded protein: CASSQDLEIHLLYGYTF.

This clonotype occurred many times. The chain carries TRBV12-3 or TRBV12-4 and TRBJ2-1; TRBD2 aligns across 8 bases. The V and J ends lost 6 bases and 3 bases, in that order; junction bases with no gene match: 7. There are 15 residues in the CDR3. CDR3 sequence reads: CASRSGGGNYNEQFF. CDR3 bases: TGTGCCAGCAGATCCGGCGGGGGGAACTACAATGAGCAGTTCTTC.

The table lists this clonotype with a few counts. The chain has TRBV11-2 and TRBJ2-1, with D hard to call. CDR1 SGHAT and CDR2 FQNNGV come from the germline V gene. The CDR3 is 11 residues long. Trimming shortened V by 3 bases and J by 8 bases, and 5 bases separated the two germline ends. The CDR3 loop reads CASSFVDEQFF. CDR3 sequence (DNA): TGTGCCAGCAGCTTTGTGGATGAGCAGTTCTTC.

This clonotype was recorded many times. The rearrangement uses TRBV7-8 and TRBJ1-3; D is uncertain. CDR1 and CDR2 (germline): SGHVS, FQNEAQ. The CDR3 sequence is 16 residues long. V was trimmed by 0 bases and J by 3 bases, leaving 12 bases between them. The CDR3: CASSLAERRRGNTIYF. The CDR3 coding sequence is TGTGCCAGCAGCTTAGCTGAGAGAAGGCGTGGAAACACCATATATTTT.

The chain uses TRBV28 and TRBJ2-2; 11 bases match TRBD2. Germline CDR1 is MDHEN and CDR2 is SYDVKM. V was clipped by 3 bases and J by 5 bases; unmatched bases: 2. The CDR3 sequence is 15 residues long. CDR3 in DNA: TGTGCCAGCAGTTTTTCTAGCGGGGGGACCGGGGAGCTGTTTTTT. It codes for CASSFSSGGTGELFF.

The rearrangement joins TRBV7-9 to TRBJ2-1; TRBD2 aligns across 12 bases. The length of the CDR3 is 16 residues. Germline CDR1 reads SEHNR; CDR2 reads FQNEAQ (reference sequence). V was clipped by 5 bases and J by 7 bases; unmatched bases: 9. CDR3 DNA: TGTGCCAGCAGCCCGACTAGCGGGGGCAGGGTAAATGAGCAGTTCTTC. Translating it yields CASSPTSGGRVNEQFF. The whole variable domain, remainder taken from reference TRBV7-9 and TRBJ2-1, is DTGVSQNPRHKITKRGQNVTFRCDPISEHNRLYWYRQTLGQGPEFLTYFQNEAQLEKSRLLSDRFSAERPKGSFSTLEIQRTEQGDSAMYLCASSPTSGGRVNEQFFGPGTRLTVL.

This clonotype has just a few counts. This sequence joins TRBV11-3 and TRBJ2-3; the match to TRBD1 covers 8 bases. The germline gives CDR1 SGHNT, CDR2 YENEEA. This CDR3 is 16 amino acids long. The V and J ends lost 5 bases and 1 base, in that order; junction bases with no gene match: 8. CDR3 DNA: TGTGCCAGCAGCACCGGACAGGGCTTGGGCACAGATACGCAGTATTTT. It codes for CASSTGQGLGTDTQYF.

This clonotype was detected many times. The rearrangement uses TRBV6-2 or TRBV6-3 and TRBJ2-7, with 7 bases aligning to TRBD1. In germline, CDR1 is MNHEY, CDR2 SVGEGT. This CDR3 spans 15 amino acids. V was clipped by 2 bases and J by 5 bases; unmatched bases: 9. Here the CDR3 DNA reads TGTGCCAGCAGTTACCCGATGGGACAGACGGACGAGCAGTACTTC. This codes for CASSYPMGQTDEQYF.

The rearrangement uses TRBV7-6 and TRBJ2-2; the D is unclear. The germline gives CDR1 SGHVS, CDR2 FNYEAQ. The length of the CDR3 is 13 residues. V was cut by 5 bases and J by 4 bases, with 8 bases left in between. The CDR3 coding sequence is TGTGCCAGCAGCGCACTCGGCACCGGGGAGCTGTTTTTT. This codes for CASSALGTGELFF. The full variable domain, rest sourced from reference TRBV7-6 and TRBJ2-2, is GAGVSQSPRYKVTKRGQDVALRCDPISGHVSLYWYRQALGQGPEFLTYFNYEAQQDKSGLPNDRFSAERPEGSISTLTIQRTEQRDSAMYRCASSALGTGELFFGEGSRLTVL.

This clonotype was counted many times. The V and J genes are TRBV7-2 and TRBJ1-2, with 8 bases that match TRBD1. The CDR3 has 17 amino acids. V was clipped by 5 bases and J by 4 bases; unmatched bases: 15. Germline CDR1 and CDR2: SGHTA and FQGNSA. CDR3 nucleotide sequence: TGTGCCAGCAGCCCCTCCACTGGTGGGGGACAGGTCTATGGCTACACCTTC. It is translated as CASSPSTGGGQVYGYTF.

J is TRBJ1-5 and V is TRBV20-1, with 9 bases fitting TRBD1. Germline V CDR1 and CDR2: DFQATT, SNEGSKA (reference sequence). Trimming took 0 bases from V and 4 from J; bases not matched to a gene: 10. The CDR3 is made up of 17 amino acids. The CDR3 region has the DNA TGCAGTGCTAGAGATCCACAGGGGGCCCCCTGGAATCAGCCCCAGCATTTT. Translating gives CSARDPQGAPWNQPQHF.

This clonotype was observed at least ten times. The genes are TRBV7-2 and TRBJ2-2; no reliable D call. The CDR3 extends over 15 amino acids. Deletions cut 5 bases from V and 4 bases from J, with 14 bases between. Germline V gene data show CDR1 as SGHTA and CDR2 as FQGNSA. As DNA, the CDR3 is TGTGCCAGCAGCGCCCCCGCGGTGTTCACCGGGGAGCTGTTTTTT. It specifies CASSAPAVFTGELFF. The full variable domain, completed using reference TRBV7-2 and TRBJ2-2, is GAGVSQSPSNKVTEKGKDVELRCDPISGHTALYWYRQSLGQGLEFLIYFQGNSAPDKSGLPSDRFSAERTGGSVSTLTIQRTQQEDSAVYLCASSAPAVFTGELFFGEGSRLTVL.

This clonotype appeared many times. The V and J genes are TRBV20-1 and TRBJ2-7; a weak D match, TRBD2 (5 bases). CDR1 DFQATT and CDR2 SNEGSKA come from the germline V gene (reference sequence). Trimming removed 3 bases from V and 12 bases from J, with 15 bases in between. CDR3 length equals 11 residues. This CDR3 reads CSARDGRDSYF. DNA of the CDR3: TGCAGTGCTAGGGACGGACGGGATTCGTACTTC.